The 17 T cell receptor beta chains listed next were all sequenced from one sample in a study of OX40 agonist ivuxolimab in advanced cancers. Libraries were prepared by immunoSEQ multiplex PCR; TCRdb keeps only in-frame clonotypes and omits some of them. The table shows 60,000 to 80,000 clones, with 70% to 90% occurring only once. The sample here was CD4+ or CD8+ T cells sorted from blood, taken in a trial of the OX40 agonist ivuxolimab. The receptors were sampled from an adult with an advanced solid tumor such as melanoma, head and neck, liver or kidney cancer.

This chain links TRBV5-1 with TRBJ1-1, with D uncertain. The CDR3 loop spans 15 amino acids. Germline CDR1 is SGHRS and CDR2 is YFSETQ. The V and J ends lost 0 bases and 6 bases respectively, with 15 bases between them. The CDR3 protein is CASSLVVGIGAEAFF. The DNA of the CDR3 is TGCGCCAGCAGCTTGGTCGTAGGGATAGGCGCTGAAGCTTTCTTT.

The chain carries TRBV7-9 and TRBJ2-5; D is perhaps TRBD1 (7 bases). Germline V CDR1 and CDR2: SEHNR, FQNEAQ (reference sequence). Deletions cut 2 bases from V and 5 bases from J, with 15 bases between. The CDR3 is 15 amino acids. CDR3 in DNA: TGTGCCAGCAGCTTATACAGGGGACGGGGGGAGACCCAGTACTTC. This codes for CASSLYRGRGETQYF. Full variable domain (outside the CDR3, taken from reference TRBV7-9 and TRBJ2-5): DTGVSQNPRHKITKRGQNVTFRCDPISEHNRLYWYRQTLGQGPEFLTYFQNEAQLEKSRLLSDRFSAERPKGSFSTLEIQRTEQGDSAMYLCASSLYRGRGETQYFGPGTRLLVL.

The J gene is TRBJ2-1, the V gene TRBV27; D possibly corresponds to TRBD2 (5 bases). Germline values: CDR1 MNHEY, CDR2 SMNVEV (reference sequence). The V end was cut by 5 bases, the J end by 0 bases, with 11 bases between. The CDR3 has 15 residues. CDR3 in amino acids: CASSRAESSYNEQFF. In DNA form, the CDR3 reads TGTGCCAGCAGTAGAGCGGAGAGCTCCTACAATGAGCAGTTCTTC.

The chain uses TRBV28 and TRBJ2-4; 7 nucleotides match TRBD1. This CDR3 has 14 amino acids. Germline CDR1 and CDR2: MDHEN and SYDVKM. Unmatched junction bases numbered 4, after V lost 5 bases and J lost 3 bases. The CDR3 protein is CASSAPGGKNIQYF. The CDR3 DNA reads TGTGCCAGCAGTGCCCCAGGGGGCAAAAACATTCAGTACTTC.

In this sample, this clone turned up a few times. The V gene is TRBV5-4, the J gene TRBJ2-7, with D tentatively TRBD2 (6 bases). Germline loops: CDR1 SGHNT, CDR2 YYREEE (reference sequence). This CDR3 region has 15 residues. Trimming removed 0 bases from V and 1 base from J, with 11 bases in between. The CDR3, as DNA: TGTGCCAGCAGCTTGGAAGTGGGGAGGTCCTACGAGCAGTACTTC. It yields the protein CASSLEVGRSYEQYF. The variable domain in full, with the rest retrieved from reference TRBV5-4 and TRBJ2-7, is ETGVTQSPTHLIKTRGQQVTLRCSSQSGHNTVSWYQQALGQGPQFIFQYYREEENGRGNFPPRFSGLQFPNYSSELNVNALELDDSALYLCASSLEVGRSYEQYFGPGTRLTVT.

The rearrangement links TRBV6-4 to TRBJ1-5, with 7 positions matching TRBD1. V shed 10 bases, J shed 7 bases, and the junction held 13 bases outside the gene matches. The germline gives CDR1 MRHNA, CDR2 SNTAGT. This CDR3 is 14 amino acids long. CDR3 region: CATSDRDSGQPQHF. The CDR3 DNA reads TGTGCCACCTCCGACAGGGATTCAGGGCAGCCCCAGCATTTT.

The chain is built from TRBV7-9 and TRBJ1-3, with D unresolved. Germline CDR1 SEHNR, CDR2 FQNEAQ (reference sequence). V lost 5 bases and J 0 bases, leaving 11 bases between the germline ends. This CDR3 has 15 amino acids. The DNA for the CDR3 is TGTGCCAGCAGCCTCTATCAGGTCTCTGGAAACACCATATATTTT. Translation: CASSLYQVSGNTIYF.

The chain links TRBV4-3 to TRBJ2-1, with no clear D. The CDR3 sequence is 13 residues long. The V and J ends lost 0 bases and 7 bases respectively, with 7 bases between them. CDR1 is LGHNA, CDR2 YSLEER, per germline. The CDR3 DNA reads as TGCGCCAGCAGCCAAGATCAAGGTAATGAGCAGTTCTTC. The encoded protein is CASSQDQGNEQFF.

J is TRBJ1-1 and V is TRBV29-1, with TRBD1 as a possible D gene (6 bases). V was shortened by 0 bases and J by 11 bases, with 16 bases between the two germline ends. Germline CDR1 is SQVTM and CDR2 is ANQGSEA. The CDR3 consists of 13 residues. The CDR3 protein is CSVEDGGLAGAFF. The CDR3, as DNA: TGCAGCGTTGAAGATGGGGGGCTCGCGGGGGCTTTCTTT.

This clone was counted between two and nine times. V gene TRBV2 combines with J gene TRBJ2-1; 7 positions agree with TRBD2. V trimming: 4 bases; J trimming: 6 bases; junction bases outside the gene matches: 6. This CDR3 is 14 amino acids long. Germline CDR1 is SNHLY and CDR2 is FYNNEI. The DNA of the CDR3 is TGTGCCAGCAGTGCAGGAGGGAGGGTCAATGAGCAGTTCTTC. This encodes CASSAGGRVNEQFF.

As to this clone: Mismatch with germline at one junction end may stem from a read error. The rearrangement uses TRBV19 and TRBJ1-2, with TRBD1 as a possible D gene (6 bases). The germline gives CDR1 LNHDA, CDR2 SQIVND (reference sequence). This CDR3 is 14 amino acids long. The chain's CDR3 is CASSKDRIFYSYTF. As DNA, the CDR3 is TGTGCCAGTAGTAAAGACAGGATCTTCTATAGCTACACCTTC.

The rearrangement links TRBV28 to TRBJ2-5; the match to TRBD1 covers 7 bases. With V trimmed by 7 bases and J by 2 bases, 4 bases remained unmatched. The CDR3 runs to 13 residues. CDR1 and CDR2 (germline): MDHEN, SYDVKM. Here the CDR3 DNA reads TGTGCCAGCAACCCGGGACAGCAAGAGACCCAGTACTTC. This translates into CASNPGQQETQYF.

The gene calls are TRBV25-1 and TRBJ2-7, with D uncertain. Germline lookup yields CDR1 MGHDK and CDR2 SYGVNS. Between the trimmed V and J ends, which lost 11 bases and 6 bases, there was a span of 11 bases. The CDR3 runs to 10 residues. The CDR3 sequence is CALTECEQYV. The CDR3 DNA follows: TGTGCCCTTACGGAGTGCGAGCAGTACGTC.

J is TRBJ1-5 and V is TRBV4-1; TRBD1 is a possible D gene (6 bases). Between the trimmed V and J ends, which lost 0 bases and 1 base, there was a span of 13 bases. Per germline, CDR1 MGHRA and CDR2 YSYEKL. The CDR3 is 17 residues long. CDR3 sequence (DNA): TGCGCCAGCAGCCAAGAAGTGAGGGGGAGGAGCAATCAGCCCCAGCATTTT. This translates into CASSQEVRGRSNQPQHF.

The chain recombines TRBV4-1 with TRBJ2-7; D is possibly TRBD1 or TRBD2 (5 bases each). Between the trimmed V and J ends, which lost 4 bases and 2 bases, there was a span of 15 bases. The CDR3 consists of 15 residues. Germline V gene lookup returns CDR1 MGHRA and CDR2 YSYEKL. As DNA, the CDR3 is TGCGCCAGCAGCCTCTTCAGCGGCAGGGCCTACGAGCAGTACTTC. Translated, it gives CASSLFSGRAYEQYF.

This clone has a single count. Here the CDR3 reads CSVEEGGQPQHF. CDR3 nucleotide sequence: TGCAGCGTTGAAGAAGGGGGTCAGCCCCAGCATTTT. The chain combines TRBV29-1 with TRBJ1-5; perhaps TRBD1 as D (6 bases). V was shortened by 0 bases and J by 6 bases, with 6 bases between the two germline ends. Germline CDR1 reads SQVTM; CDR2 reads ANQGSEA. This CDR3 region has 12 residues.

V is TRBV19 and J is TRBJ1-2, with D possibly being TRBD1 (6 bases). Germline V gene sequence: CDR1 LNHDA, CDR2 SQIVND (reference sequence). The CDR3 spans 12 residues. V lost 10 bases, J lost 1 base, and 10 bases lay in between. CDR3 sequence reads: CAIQGNNYGYTF. CDR3 DNA: TGTGCCATCCAGGGGAATAACTATGGCTACACCTTC. Full variable domain (rest looked up from reference TRBV19 and TRBJ1-2): DGGITQSPKYLFRKEGQNVTLSCEQNLNHDAMYWYRQDPGQGLRLIYYSQIVNDFQKGDIAEGYSVSREKKESFPLTVTSAQKNPTAFYLCAIQGNNYGYTFGSGTRLTVV.